This T cell receptor beta chain was obtained from a study of T cell repertoires in cytomegalovirus infection. MiXCR was run by TCRdb on the reads, yielding one entry per CDR3 protein. The sample has about 530,000 distinct CDR3 sequences, around 27% seen once. The J segment lost 7 bases and the V segment lost 6 bases, leaving 6 bases of the junction unmatched. CDR1 is SGHDN, CDR2 FVKESK, per germline. The CDR3 runs to 14 residues. The chain uses TRBV14 and TRBJ2-2; 9 bases are a match to TRBD2. The TCR sequence derives from a human donor in good health (CMV status not recorded). Some clones in this sample may be carry-over from other donors' samples. Sequencing input: PBMCs. CDR3 coding DNA: TGTGCCAGCAGACATAGCGGGAGTGACGGGGAGCTGTTTTTT. Translation: CASRHSGSDGELFF.